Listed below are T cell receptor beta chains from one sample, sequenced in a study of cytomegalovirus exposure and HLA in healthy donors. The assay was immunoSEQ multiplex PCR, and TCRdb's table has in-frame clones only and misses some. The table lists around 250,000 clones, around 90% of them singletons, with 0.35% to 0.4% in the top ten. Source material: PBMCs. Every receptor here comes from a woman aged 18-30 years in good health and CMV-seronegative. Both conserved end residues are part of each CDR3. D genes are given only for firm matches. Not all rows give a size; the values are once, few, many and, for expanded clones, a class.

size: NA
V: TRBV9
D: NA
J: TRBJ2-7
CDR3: CASSVDPTGGAEQYF
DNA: TGTGCCAGCAGCGTAGACCCCACAGGGGGGGCCGAGCAGTACTTC

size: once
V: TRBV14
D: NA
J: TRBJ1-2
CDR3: CASSQGRGYGYTF
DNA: TGTGCCAGCAGCCAAGGACGGGGCTATGGCTACACCTTC

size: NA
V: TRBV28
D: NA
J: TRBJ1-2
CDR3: CASSQGYYGYTF
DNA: TGTGCCAGCAGCCAGGGGTACTATGGCTACACCTTC

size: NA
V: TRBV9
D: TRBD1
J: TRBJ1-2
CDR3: CASSEFNRGSFTNYGYTF
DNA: TGTGCCAGCAGCGAATTCAACAGGGGTAGTTTTACTAACTATGGCTACACCTTC

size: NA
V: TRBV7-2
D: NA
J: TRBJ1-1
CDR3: CASSRGASPGRIEAFF
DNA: TGTGCCAGCAGCCGGGGGGCAAGCCCTGGGCGGATAGAAGCTTTCTTT

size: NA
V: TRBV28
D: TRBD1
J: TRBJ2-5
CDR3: CASRGTGQETQYF
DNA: TGTGCCAGCAGGGGGACAGGCCAAGAGACCCAGTACTTC

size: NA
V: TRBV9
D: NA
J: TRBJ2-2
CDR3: CASSVAASPNTGELFF
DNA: TGTGCCAGCAGCGTAGCGGCTAGCCCGAACACCGGGGAGCTGTTTTTT

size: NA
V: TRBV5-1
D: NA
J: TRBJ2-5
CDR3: CASSLEFGQRETQYF
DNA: TGCGCCAGCAGCTTGGAATTCGGACAACGAGAGACCCAGTACTTC

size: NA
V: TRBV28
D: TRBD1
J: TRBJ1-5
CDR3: CASRQGQDNQPQHF
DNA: TGTGCCAGCAGGCAGGGACAGGACAATCAGCCCCAGCATTTT

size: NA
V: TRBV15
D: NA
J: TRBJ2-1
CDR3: CATSLLLTSADNEQFF
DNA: TGTGCCACCAGCCTCCTTTTAACAAGCGCTGACAATGAGCAGTTCTTC

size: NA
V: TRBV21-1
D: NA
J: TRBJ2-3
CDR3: CASSPHAGTAGGLSTDTQYF
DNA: TGTGCCAGCAGCCCCCACGCCGGGACAGCGGGGGGGCTGAGCACAGATACGCAGTATTTT

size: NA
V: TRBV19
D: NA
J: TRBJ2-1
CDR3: CASSIAGSGTYNEQFF
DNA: TGTGCCAGTAGTATAGCGGGGAGTGGGACATACAATGAGCAGTTCTTC

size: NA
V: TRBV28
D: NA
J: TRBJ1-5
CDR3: CASKGVGEEYQPQHF
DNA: TGTGCCAGCAAGGGCGTAGGGGAAGAGTATCAGCCCCAGCATTTT

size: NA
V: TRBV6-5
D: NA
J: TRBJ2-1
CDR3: CASSYGHEQFF
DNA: TGTGCCAGCAGTTACGGCCATGAGCAGTTCTTC

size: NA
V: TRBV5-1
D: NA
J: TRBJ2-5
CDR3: CASSWSGGPQETQYF
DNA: TGCGCCAGCAGCTGGAGCGGCGGACCTCAAGAGACCCAGTACTTC

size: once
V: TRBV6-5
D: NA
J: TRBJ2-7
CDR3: CASSPGDSYEQYF
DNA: TGTGCCAGCAGCCCGGGAGACTCCTACGAGCAGTACTTC

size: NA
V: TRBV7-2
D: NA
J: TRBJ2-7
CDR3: CASSVNGRYEQYF
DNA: TGTGCCAGCAGCGTTAACGGGAGATACGAGCAGTACTTC

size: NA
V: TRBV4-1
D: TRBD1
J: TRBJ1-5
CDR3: CASRSTGGSNQPQHF
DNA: TGCGCCAGCAGGTCGACAGGGGGAAGTAATCAGCCCCAGCATTTT

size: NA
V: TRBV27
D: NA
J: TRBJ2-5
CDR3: CASSLGGGQETQYF
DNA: TGTGCCAGCAGTTTGGGAGGGGGCCAAGAGACCCAGTACTTC

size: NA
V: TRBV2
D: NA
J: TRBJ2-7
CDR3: CASSGGGDPIYEQYF
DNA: TGTGCCAGCAGTGGAGGGGGGGATCCTATTTACGAGCAGTACTTC

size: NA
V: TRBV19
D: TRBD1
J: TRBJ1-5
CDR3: CASRLLGGQSRGNQPQHF
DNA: TGTGCCAGTAGGCTCCTTGGGGGACAGAGTCGTGGCAATCAGCCCCAGCATTTT

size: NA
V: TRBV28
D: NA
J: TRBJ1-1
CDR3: CASSLGYGVDTEAFF
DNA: TGTGCCAGCAGTTTAGGGTACGGGGTCGACACTGAAGCTTTCTTT

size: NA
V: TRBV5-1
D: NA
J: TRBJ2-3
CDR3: CASSLGDSADTQYF
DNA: TGCGCCAGCAGCTTAGGAGACAGCGCGGATACGCAGTATTTT

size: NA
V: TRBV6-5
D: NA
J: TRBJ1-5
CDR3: CAGGRSNQPQHF
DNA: TGTGCGGGGGGGCGGAGCAATCAGCCCCAGCATTTT

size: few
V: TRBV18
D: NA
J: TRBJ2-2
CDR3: CASSVQDSAGELFF
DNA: TGTGCCAGCTCGGTCCAGGACTCCGCCGGGGAGCTGTTTTTT

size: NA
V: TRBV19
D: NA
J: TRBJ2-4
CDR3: CVSSIPAGENIQYF
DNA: TGTGTCAGTAGTATCCCGGCAGGGGAAAACATTCAGTACTTC

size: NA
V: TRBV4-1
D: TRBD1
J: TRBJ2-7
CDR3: CASSPTGNSYEQYF
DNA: TGCGCCAGCAGCCCGACAGGGAACTCCTACGAGCAGTACTTC

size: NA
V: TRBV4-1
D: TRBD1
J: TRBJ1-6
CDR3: CASSQGDRIYNSPLHF
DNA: TGCGCCAGCAGCCAAGGGGACAGGATCTATAATTCACCCCTCCACTTT

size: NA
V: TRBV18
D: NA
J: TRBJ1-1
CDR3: CASSPQGGLRNTEAFF
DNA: TGTGCCAGCTCACCTCAGGGTGGGTTACGGAACACTGAAGCTTTCTTT

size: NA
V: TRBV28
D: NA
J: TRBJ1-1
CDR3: CASSSRAMNTEAFF
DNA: TGTGCCAGCAGTTCCAGGGCTATGAACACTGAAGCTTTCTTT

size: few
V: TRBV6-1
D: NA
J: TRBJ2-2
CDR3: CASSEALRGTGELFF
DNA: TGTGCCAGCAGTGAAGCGCTGCGAGGCACCGGGGAGCTGTTTTTT

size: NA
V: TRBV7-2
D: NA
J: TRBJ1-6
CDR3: CASTLGALYNSPLHF
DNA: TGTGCCAGCACCCTTGGGGCCCTTTATAATTCACCCCTCCACTTT

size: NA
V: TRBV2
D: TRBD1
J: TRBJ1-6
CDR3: CASRTGLTNSPLHF
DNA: TGTGCCAGCAGGACAGGGCTTACTAATTCACCCCTCCACTTT

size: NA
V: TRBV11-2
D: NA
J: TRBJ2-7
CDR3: CASSPARGSSYEQYF
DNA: TGTGCCAGCAGCCCCGCCCGTGGTAGCTCCTACGAGCAGTACTTC

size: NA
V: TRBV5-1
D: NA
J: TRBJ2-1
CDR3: CASSLALATHGYNEQFF
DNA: TGCGCCAGCAGCTTGGCTCTAGCGACTCATGGGTACAATGAGCAGTTCTTC

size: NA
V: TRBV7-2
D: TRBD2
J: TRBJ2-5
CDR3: CASSLEVAGYETQYF
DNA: TGTGCCAGCAGCTTAGAGGTAGCGGGGTATGAGACCCAGTACTTC

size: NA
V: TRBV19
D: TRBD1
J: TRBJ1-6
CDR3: CASSGQDYSPLHF
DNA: TGTGCCAGCTCGGGACAGGATTACTCACCCCTCCACTTT

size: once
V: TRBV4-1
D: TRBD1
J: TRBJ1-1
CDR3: CASSHAGGAMNTEAFF
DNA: TGCGCCAGCAGCCATGCAGGGGGCGCGATGAACACTGAAGCTTTCTTT

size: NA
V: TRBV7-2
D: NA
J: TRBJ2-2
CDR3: CASSSYAGVNTGELFF
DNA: TGTGCCAGCAGTTCATATGCGGGCGTGAACACCGGGGAGCTGTTTTTT

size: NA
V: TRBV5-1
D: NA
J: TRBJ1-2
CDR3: CASGGTVNYGYTF
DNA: TGCGCCAGCGGCGGGACGGTTAACTATGGCTACACCTTC